Shown below are 3 T cell receptor beta chains from a single sample sequenced in a study of Ad26.COV2.S vaccination and SARS-CoV-2 variants. Profiled with immunoSEQ multiplex PCR; TCRdb holds only in-frame clones, not every one. The sample consists of around 450,000 clones, roughly nine tenths of them appearing once. The treatment denotes: some 20 received Ad26.COV2.S at low or high dose, single or two shots; about 5 received placebo; per-sample allocation not given. Sampling took place 63 days after the first vaccine or placebo injection. The material was peripheral blood, obtained in a trial of Ad26.COV2.S vaccine versus placebo. The origin of the receptors is a person between 18 and 65 years old who received the Ad26.COV2.S COVID-19 vaccine or a placebo.

V usage is TRBV3-1 (or the pseudogene TRBV3-2) and J usage is TRBJ1-2; D gene uncertain. V lost 3 bases and J lost 5, with 16 bases in between. The CDR3 has 15 amino acids. Germline lookup yields CDR1 LGHDT and CDR2 YNNKEL (reference sequence). The CDR3 sequence: CASSHIEGSRYGYTF. As DNA, the CDR3 is TGTGCCAGCAGCCATATCGAGGGATCGAGGTATGGCTACACCTTC.

The rearrangement links TRBV2 to TRBJ1-4; D is undetermined. V lost 6 bases to trimming and J lost 7 bases, with 12 bases between them. Germline CDR1 and CDR2: SNHLY and FYNNEI. The CDR3 is 13 residues long. CDR3 protein: CASSHPSGEKLFF. The CDR3 region has the DNA TGTGCCAGCAGCCACCCCTCGGGTGAAAAACTGTTTTTT.

The rearrangement uses TRBV19 and TRBJ2-1; tentatively, D is TRBD2 (6 bases). This CDR3 is 14 amino acids long. Germline V gene lookup returns CDR1 LNHDA and CDR2 SQIVND (reference sequence). Trimming took 4 bases from V and 9 from J, leaving 16 bases between them. CDR3 sequence: CASSRDPRGSEQFF. The DNA for the CDR3 is TGTGCCAGTAGTAGGGACCCCCGGGGGAGTGAGCAGTTCTTC.